A single sample gave rise to the 30 T cell receptor beta chains below, sequenced in a study of blood T cell repertoires in COVID-19. TCRdb's table, derived via immunoSEQ multiplex PCR, lists solely in-frame clones and lacks some. The sample includes some 130,000 clones, approximately 79% seen only once; the top ten take roughly 3.5%. Sample: peripheral blood. These receptor sequences come from a man aged 55 to 69 with acute or convalescent COVID-19.

This clone occurred once. This chain joins TRBV19 and TRBJ1-4; a weak D match, TRBD1 (5 bases). Germline V gene data show CDR1 as LNHDA and CDR2 as SQIVND (reference sequence). The CDR3 consists of 13 residues. Trimming removed 11 bases at V and 8 bases at J, with 18 bases between. This CDR3 reads CAASTAFVEKLFF. CDR3 bases: TGTGCCGCATCGACAGCATTCGTGGAAAAACTGTTTTTT. The full variable domain, completed using reference TRBV19 and TRBJ1-4, is DGGITQSPKYLFRKEGQNVTLSCEQNLNHDAMYWYRQDPGQGLRLIYYSQIVNDFQKGDIAEGYSVSREKKESFPLTVTSAQKNPTAFYLCAASTAFVEKLFFGSGTQLSVL.

J is TRBJ2-3 and V is TRBV19; 7 positions agree with TRBD1. Germline V gives CDR1 LNHDA, CDR2 SQIVND (reference sequence). CDR3 length: 18 amino acids. The J segment lost 4 bases and the V segment lost 3 bases, leaving 16 bases of the junction unmatched. CDR3 residues: CASSMPRQGMMVADTQYF. In DNA, the CDR3 is TGTGCCAGTAGTATGCCGAGACAGGGTATGATGGTCGCAGATACGCAGTATTTT. The variable domain in full, completed from reference TRBV19 and TRBJ2-3, reads DGGITQSPKYLFRKEGQNVTLSCEQNLNHDAMYWYRQDPGQGLRLIYYSQIVNDFQKGDIAEGYSVSREKKESFPLTVTSAQKNPTAFYLCASSMPRQGMMVADTQYFGPGTRLTVL.

V usage is TRBV29-1 and J usage is TRBJ1-3; D possibly corresponds to TRBD1 (5 bases). CDR3 length: 12 residues. V shed 3 bases and J shed 4 bases, with 7 bases lying between them. Germline V lookup: CDR1 SQVTM, CDR2 ANQGSEA. CDR3 region: CSVDTGGNTIYF. The CDR3 coding sequence is TGCAGCGTTGACACAGGAGGAAACACCATATATTTT.

There are a few counts of this clone. The chain joins TRBV11-2 to TRBJ2-5, with TRBD1 matching over 9 bases. From germline, CDR1 is SGHAT and CDR2 FQNNGV. This CDR3 is built from 15 residues. V shed 5 bases, J shed 5 bases, and the junction held 9 bases outside the gene matches. CDR3 coding DNA: TGTGCCAGCAGCCCGTGGACAGGGGCGACGGAGACCCAGTACTTC. As protein: CASSPWTGATETQYF.

This chain joins TRBV5-1 and TRBJ2-5; 7 positions match TRBD1. Germline trimming cut 2 bases from V and 0 bases from J; bases unmatched to any gene: 1. The CDR3 is 14 amino acids. Germline V gene sequence: CDR1 SGHRS, CDR2 YFSETQ. The CDR3: CASSFTGDQETQYF. The CDR3 bases are TGCGCCAGCAGCTTTACAGGGGACCAAGAGACCCAGTACTTC.

This clone was seen once. The CDR3 coding sequence is TGCAGCGTTGTTCCCGGGGCAGGGGGTAACAATGAGCAGTTCTTC. It encodes CSVVPGAGGNNEQFF. The chain uses TRBV29-1 and TRBJ2-1, with 7 bases aligning to TRBD1. The trim removed 4 bases at V and 5 bases at J, leaving 11 bases unmatched. The germline V gene has CDR1 SQVTM and CDR2 ANQGSEA. There are 15 residues in the CDR3.

V and J are TRBV3-1 (or the pseudogene TRBV3-2) and TRBJ1-3, with TRBD1 matching 8 bases. CDR1 is LGHDT, CDR2 YNNKEL, per germline (reference sequence). The CDR3 runs to 16 residues. V trimming: 3 bases; J trimming: 2 bases; junction bases outside the gene matches: 6. The CDR3 coding sequence is TGTGCCAGCAGCCATCGGCAGGGGGCGACTGGAAACACCATATATTTT. Its protein is CASSHRQGATGNTIYF.

The chain recombines TRBV4-2 with TRBJ2-1; no reliable D call. V lost 2 bases and J 6 bases, leaving 11 bases between the germline ends. Germline CDR1 is LGHNA and CDR2 is YNFKEQ. CDR3 length equals 14 residues. The CDR3 here is CASSQLGTINEQFF. Written as DNA, the CDR3 is TGTGCCAGCAGCCAACTAGGAACGATCAATGAGCAGTTCTTC.

V usage is TRBV28 and J usage is TRBJ2-7, with D perhaps TRBD2 (6 bases). The CDR3 covers 13 residues. The germline V and J ends were trimmed by 7 bases and 4 bases, with 14 bases remaining between them. CDR1 and CDR2 from the germline V gene are MDHEN and SYDVKM. CDR3 in amino acids: CASTSPGLYEQYF. The CDR3 coding sequence is TGTGCCAGCACCTCCCCTGGACTATACGAGCAGTACTTC. The full variable domain, in which reference TRBV28 and TRBJ2-7 provide the parts outside the CDR3, is DVKVTQSSRYLVKRTGEKVFLECVQDMDHENMFWYRQDPGLGLRLIYFSYDVKMKEKGDIPEGYSVSREKKERFSLILESASTNQTSMYLCASTSPGLYEQYFGPGTRLTVT.

The chain has TRBV7-9 and TRBJ1-2, with TRBD1 matching over 7 bases. The CDR3 is 15 amino acids. Germline loops: CDR1 SEHNR, CDR2 FQNEAQ (reference sequence). Trimming removed 5 bases from V and 2 bases from J; junction bases left unmatched: 8. The CDR3 protein is CASSPGQPGNYGYTF. DNA for the CDR3: TGTGCCAGCAGCCCGGGACAGCCGGGGAACTATGGCTACACCTTC.

This chain connects TRBV5-8 to TRBJ1-5, with 8 bases matching TRBD1. Germline values: CDR1 SGHTS, CDR2 YDEGEE. V was pared by 4 bases and J by 5 bases, with 8 bases of the junction left unmatched. This CDR3 contains 15 residues. CDR3: CASSRQGRGYQPQHF. DNA for the CDR3: TGTGCCAGCAGCCGACAGGGGCGAGGCTATCAGCCCCAGCATTTT.

V and J are TRBV3-1 (or the pseudogene TRBV3-2) and TRBJ1-1; D is perhaps TRBD1 (5 bases). Trimming took off 4 bases at V and 4 bases at J, with 16 bases between the two ends. The CDR3 is made up of 15 amino acids. In germline, CDR1 is LGHDT, CDR2 YNNKEL (reference sequence). For the CDR3, the DNA is TGTGCCAGCAGCCCCCTGCTTCAGGGCATCACTGAAGCTTTCTTT. Translation: CASSPLLQGITEAFF.

A few counts support this clone. Distinct nucleotide sequences in the sample also encode this CDR3. V usage is TRBV19 and J usage is TRBJ1-5, with D maybe TRBD1 (5 bases). V lost 8 bases and J lost 4, with 9 bases in between. CDR1 and CDR2 (germline): LNHDA, SQIVND (reference sequence). CDR3 length equals 12 residues. The CDR3 reads CASSGLNQPQHF. The CDR3 nucleotides are TGTGCCAGTTCGGGACTTAATCAGCCCCAGCATTTT.

This chain connects TRBV18 to TRBJ1-5, with 7 nucleotides matching TRBD1. Germline values: CDR1 KGHSH, CDR2 LQKENI. Trimming at V came to 6 bases and at J to 3 bases, leaving 2 bases not matched to a gene. The CDR3 spans 13 residues. In DNA, the CDR3 is TGTGCCAGCTCCGGGACAGTCAATCAGCCCCAGCATTTT. It translates to CASSGTVNQPQHF.

The chain couples TRBV19 to TRBJ2-7; 11 nucleotides match TRBD1. Looked up from germline, CDR1 is LNHDA and CDR2 is SQIVND (reference sequence). Trimming cost V 6 bases and J 6 bases; bases outside gene matches: 10. The CDR3 is 15 residues long. Written as DNA, the CDR3 is TGTGCCAGTAGACGGACAGGGGGCGTAGGGGGCGAGCAGTACTTC. Its protein is CASRRTGGVGGEQYF.

The V and J genes are TRBV30 and TRBJ1-6; unclear D gene. The CDR3 is 15 residues long. Trimming took off 3 bases at V and 8 bases at J, with 17 bases between the two ends. Germline V gene data show CDR1 as GTSNPN and CDR2 as SVGIG (reference sequence). CDR3 protein: CAWSDRGLGDSPLHF. CDR3 DNA sequence: TGTGCCTGGAGCGACCGGGGTCTTGGGGATTCACCCCTCCACTTT.

This clone was seen a single time. The chain couples TRBV9 to TRBJ2-1, with D perhaps matching TRBD2 (5 bases). The CDR3 is made up of 12 amino acids. Germline CDR1 is SGDLS and CDR2 is YYNGEE. Trimming removed 4 bases at V and 16 bases at J, with 18 bases between. CDR3 nucleotides: TGTGCCAGCAGCTCCCGACTAAGCGCCAGATTCTTC. Residues: CASSSRLSARFF.

About this clone itself: The identical CDR3 is also encoded by other nucleotide sequences in the sample. V gene TRBV5-1 combines with J gene TRBJ1-3; D gene uncertain. The germline V gene encodes CDR1 SGHRS and CDR2 YFSETQ. The V gene lost 0 bases and the J gene lost 4 bases, with 8 bases spanning the gap. CDR3 length equals 14 residues. The CDR3 spells CASSLASSGNTIYF. CDR3 nucleotides: TGCGCCAGCAGCTTGGCCTCCTCGGGAAACACCATATATTTT.

V and J are TRBV30 and TRBJ1-2; TRBD1 matches 8 bases. V lost 4 bases, J lost 4 bases, and 8 bases stayed unmatched. Germline CDR1 reads GTSNPN; CDR2 reads SVGIG (reference sequence). CDR3 length equals 14 residues. CDR3 DNA sequence: TGTGCCTGGAACCGACAGGGGAGCCTCTATGGCTACACCTTC. It encodes CAWNRQGSLYGYTF.

The rearrangement joins TRBV4-3 to TRBJ1-3; no reliable D call. Trimming took 1 base from V and 1 from J, leaving 14 bases between them. This CDR3 region has 17 residues. Germline V gives CDR1 LGHNA, CDR2 YSLEER. The CDR3 DNA is TGCGCCAGCAGCCAAGGGGGAGTAGTTCCGTCTGGAAACACCATATATTTT. Translating it yields CASSQGGVVPSGNTIYF.

The chain uses TRBV18 and TRBJ1-6; D is unclear. Germline V gives CDR1 KGHSH, CDR2 LQKENI. V shed 6 bases and J shed 8 bases, with 11 bases lying between them. This CDR3 comprises 13 residues. The CDR3 spells CASSVQSDSPLHF. CDR3 nucleotides: TGTGCCAGCTCCGTACAGTCGGATTCACCCCTCCACTTT.

The chain combines TRBV5-4 with TRBJ1-3, with 7 bases that match TRBD1. Trimming at V came to 4 bases and at J to 4 bases, leaving 5 bases not matched to a gene. Germline V lookup: CDR1 SGHNT, CDR2 YYREEE (reference sequence). The CDR3 is 14 amino acids. The DNA for the CDR3 is TGTGCCAGCAGCACTCCGGGACAGGGAAACACCATATATTTT. Translation gives CASSTPGQGNTIYF.

The chain is built from TRBV18 and TRBJ1-2, with D perhaps TRBD1 (6 bases). Germline CDR1 and CDR2: KGHSH and LQKENI. V lost 0 bases and J lost 8, with 7 bases in between. The CDR3 runs 12 residues. For the CDR3, the DNA is TGTGCCAGCTCACCACCGACAGGCGGCTACACCTTC. Translating it yields CASSPPTGGYTF.

The chain couples TRBV9 to TRBJ1-1; unclear D gene. The length of the CDR3 is 14 residues. Germline V gene data show CDR1 as SGDLS and CDR2 as YYNGEE. Trimming took 2 bases from V and 1 from J, leaving 9 bases between them. This CDR3 is CASSVRSGNTEAFF. The CDR3 DNA reads as TGTGCCAGCAGCGTGAGGTCCGGGAACACTGAAGCTTTCTTT.

The chain joins TRBV7-9 to TRBJ2-1, with 8 bases identical to TRBD2. V lost 1 base, J lost 9 bases, and 8 bases stayed unmatched. Looked up from germline, CDR1 is SEHNR and CDR2 is FQNEAQ (reference sequence). The CDR3 length is 15 residues. The CDR3 DNA reads TGTGCCAGCAGCTTAGAGGGACTAGGAGGGGGTGAGCAGTTCTTC. Encoded protein: CASSLEGLGGGEQFF.

The chain joins TRBV2 to TRBJ2-1; TRBD2 agrees at 9 bases. Germline assignment: CDR1 SNHLY and CDR2 FYNNEI. This CDR3 contains 14 residues. The J segment lost 7 bases and the V segment lost 7 bases, leaving 8 bases of the junction unmatched. CDR3: CASMKREVGNEQFF. Here the CDR3 DNA reads TGTGCCAGCATGAAGCGGGAGGTGGGTAATGAGCAGTTCTTC.

This clone was recorded once. The chain uses TRBV21-1 and TRBJ2-7; the table's D call, TRBD2, has no DNA check behind it. TRBV21-1 is assigned pseudogene status. There are 14 residues in the CDR3. The CDR3 is CASNRVRLTYEQYF. In DNA form, the CDR3 reads TGTGCCAGCAACCGGGTACGCCTAACCTACGAGCAGTACTTC.

The rearrangement links TRBV28 to TRBJ1-1; D is uncertain. The CDR3 runs 14 residues. CDR1 MDHEN and CDR2 SYDVKM come from the germline V gene. Trimming pared 8 bases from V and 1 base from J, leaving 14 bases between. For the CDR3, the DNA is TGTGCCAGCGGATCTCCAACAGAGAACACTGAAGCTTTCTTT. Encoded protein: CASGSPTENTEAFF.

As for this clone: One end of the junction fails to match germline, which may point to a read error. V and J are TRBV3-1 (or the pseudogene TRBV3-2) and TRBJ2-1; D may be TRBD1 (5 bases). This CDR3 has 12 residues. Germline V gene data show CDR1 as LGHDT and CDR2 as YNNKEL (reference sequence). The CDR3 DNA reads TGTGCCAGCAGCCAAGGGGGCGGTGAGCGGTTCTTC. Translated, it gives CASSQGGGERFF.

The V call is TRBV30, the J call TRBJ2-7, with D possibly TRBD2 on 5 matching bases. CDR1 GTSNPN and CDR2 SVGIG come from the germline V gene (reference sequence). The germline V and J ends were trimmed by 4 bases and 7 bases, with 17 bases remaining between them. This CDR3 spans 13 amino acids. DNA of the CDR3: TGTGCCTGGAACCCAGGACCCCCGGGAGAGCAGTACTTC. It is translated as CAWNPGPPGEQYF.